What follows describes a single T cell receptor (beta chain). This entry comes from a study of blood T cell repertoires in COVID-19. Background on the study: Samples of COVID-19 (acute and convalescent) were obtained from the United States, Italy and Spain. Nucleic acid was either cDNA or gDNA, and it came from T cells, B-cell-depleted T cells, or PBMCs.

The CDR3 runs to 16 residues. Trimming stripped 4 bases from V and 2 bases from J, with 15 bases between. Germline assignment: CDR1 SGHTS and CDR2 YDEGEE. Source study methods: How many nucleated cells were present was estimated from reference gene primer amplification. The data were produced by immunoSEQ multiplex PCR, yet TCRdb's version contains in-frame clones alone and is incomplete. The V and J calls and clone size were taken over from that table, and D and trimming were inferred from the DNA. This table has under 50,000 clones, roughly 90% appearing once. The receptor was isolated from an older man with active COVID-19. This chain joins TRBV5-8 and TRBJ1-4; unclear D gene. The sample comprised peripheral blood. CDR3 bases: TGTGCCAGCAGCCCGGGGAGGGAACGGACTAATGAAAAACTGTTTTTT. Amino acids: CASSPGRERTNEKLFF.